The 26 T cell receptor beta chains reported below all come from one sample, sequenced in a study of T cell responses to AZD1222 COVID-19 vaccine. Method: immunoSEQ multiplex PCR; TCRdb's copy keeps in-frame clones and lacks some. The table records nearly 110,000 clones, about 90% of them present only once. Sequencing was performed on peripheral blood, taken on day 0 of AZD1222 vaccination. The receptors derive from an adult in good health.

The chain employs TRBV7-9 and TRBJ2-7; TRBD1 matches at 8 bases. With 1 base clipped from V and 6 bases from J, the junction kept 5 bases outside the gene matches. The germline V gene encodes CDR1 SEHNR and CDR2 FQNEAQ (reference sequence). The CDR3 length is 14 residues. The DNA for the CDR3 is TGTGCCAGCAGCTTAGGGCAGGGGGCACTCGAGCAGTACTTC. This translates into CASSLGQGALEQYF.

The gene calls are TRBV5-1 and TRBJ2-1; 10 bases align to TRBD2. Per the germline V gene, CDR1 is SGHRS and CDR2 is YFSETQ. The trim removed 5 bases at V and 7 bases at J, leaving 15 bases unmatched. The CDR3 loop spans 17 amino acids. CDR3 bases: TGCGCCAGCAGTAGTTTTGGGGCTAGCGGGGGTCTGAATGAGCAGTTCTTC. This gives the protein CASSSFGASGGLNEQFF.

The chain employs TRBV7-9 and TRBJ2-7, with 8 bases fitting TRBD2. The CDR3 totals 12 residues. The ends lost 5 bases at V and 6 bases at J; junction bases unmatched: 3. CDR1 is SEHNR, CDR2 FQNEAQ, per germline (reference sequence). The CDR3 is CASSKAGAEQYF. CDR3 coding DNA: TGTGCCAGCAGCAAAGCGGGGGCCGAGCAGTACTTC.

CDR3 nucleotides: TGTGCCAGCAGCCGGGGCCAGGGGGCAGATCAGCCCCAGCATTTT. Translated: CASSRGQGADQPQHF. The gene calls are TRBV27 and TRBJ1-5; 8 bases are a match to TRBD1. Germline values: CDR1 MNHEY, CDR2 SMNVEV (reference sequence). V lost 6 bases, J lost 5 bases, and 9 bases stayed unmatched. The CDR3 consists of 15 residues.

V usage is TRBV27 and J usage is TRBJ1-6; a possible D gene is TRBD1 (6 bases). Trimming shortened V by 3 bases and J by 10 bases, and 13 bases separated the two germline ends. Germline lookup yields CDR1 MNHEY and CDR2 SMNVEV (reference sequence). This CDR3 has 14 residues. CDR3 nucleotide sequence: TGTGCCAGCAGTTTGGGGGGGGCTAAATCACCCCTCCACTTT. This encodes CASSLGGAKSPLHF.

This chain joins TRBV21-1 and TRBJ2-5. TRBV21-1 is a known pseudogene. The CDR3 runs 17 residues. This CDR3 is CASSKALPRRPQETQYF. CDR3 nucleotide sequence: TGTGCCAGCAGCAAAGCGCTTCCCCGTAGGCCCCAAGAGACCCAGTACTTC.

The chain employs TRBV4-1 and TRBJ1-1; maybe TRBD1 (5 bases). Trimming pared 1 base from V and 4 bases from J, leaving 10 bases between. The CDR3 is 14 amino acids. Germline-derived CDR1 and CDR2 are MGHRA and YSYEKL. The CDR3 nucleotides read TGCGCCAGCAGCCAAGCGGGGGGTGGCACTGAAGCTTTCTTT. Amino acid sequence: CASSQAGGGTEAFF.

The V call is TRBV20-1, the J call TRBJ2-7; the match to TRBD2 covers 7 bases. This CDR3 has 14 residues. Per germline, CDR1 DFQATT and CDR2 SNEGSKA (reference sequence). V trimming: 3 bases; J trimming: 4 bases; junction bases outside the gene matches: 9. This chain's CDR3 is CSASISGRPYEQYF. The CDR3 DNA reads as TGCAGTGCTAGTATTAGCGGGCGACCTTACGAGCAGTACTTC.

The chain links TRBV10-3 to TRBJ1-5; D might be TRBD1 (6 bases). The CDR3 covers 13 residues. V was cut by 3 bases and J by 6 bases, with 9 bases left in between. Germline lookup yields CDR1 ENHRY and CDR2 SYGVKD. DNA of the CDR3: TGTGCCATCAGTGACGGGGGCTTTCAGCCCCAGCATTTT. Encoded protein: CAISDGGFQPQHF.

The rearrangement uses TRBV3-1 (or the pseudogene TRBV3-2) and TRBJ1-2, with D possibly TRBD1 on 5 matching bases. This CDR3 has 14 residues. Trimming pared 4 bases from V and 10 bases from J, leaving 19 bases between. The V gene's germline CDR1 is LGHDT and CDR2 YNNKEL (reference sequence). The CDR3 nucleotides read TGTGCCAGCAGCCTAACTCTAGAGGGGAGAGTCTACACCTTC. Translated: CASSLTLEGRVYTF.

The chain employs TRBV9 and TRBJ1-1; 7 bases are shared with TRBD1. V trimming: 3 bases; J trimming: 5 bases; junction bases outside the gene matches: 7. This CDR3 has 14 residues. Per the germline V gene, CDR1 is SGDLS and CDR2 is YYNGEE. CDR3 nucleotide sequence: TGTGCCAGCAGCGGAATCAGGGGGAATACTGAAGCTTTCTTT. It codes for CASSGIRGNTEAFF.

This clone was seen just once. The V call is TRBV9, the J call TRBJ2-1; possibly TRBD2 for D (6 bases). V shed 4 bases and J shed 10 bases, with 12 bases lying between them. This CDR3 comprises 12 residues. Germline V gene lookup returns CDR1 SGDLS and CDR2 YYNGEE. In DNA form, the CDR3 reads TGTGCCAGCAGCTTCGGGACTCTAGAGCAGTTCTTC. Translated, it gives CASSFGTLEQFF.

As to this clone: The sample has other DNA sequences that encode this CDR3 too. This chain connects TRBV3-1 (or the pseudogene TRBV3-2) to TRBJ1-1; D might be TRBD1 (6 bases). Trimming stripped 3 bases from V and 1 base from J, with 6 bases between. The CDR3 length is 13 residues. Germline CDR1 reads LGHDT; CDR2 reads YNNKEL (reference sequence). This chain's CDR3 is CASSQTGNTEAFF. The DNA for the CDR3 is TGTGCCAGCAGCCAGACAGGGAACACTGAAGCTTTCTTT.

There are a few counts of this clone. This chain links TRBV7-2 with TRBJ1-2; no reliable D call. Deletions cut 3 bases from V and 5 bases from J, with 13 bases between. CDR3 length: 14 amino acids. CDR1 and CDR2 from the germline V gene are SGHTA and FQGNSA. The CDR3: CASSFFRDPYGYTF. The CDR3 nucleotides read TGTGCCAGCAGCTTCTTCCGGGATCCTTATGGCTACACCTTC.

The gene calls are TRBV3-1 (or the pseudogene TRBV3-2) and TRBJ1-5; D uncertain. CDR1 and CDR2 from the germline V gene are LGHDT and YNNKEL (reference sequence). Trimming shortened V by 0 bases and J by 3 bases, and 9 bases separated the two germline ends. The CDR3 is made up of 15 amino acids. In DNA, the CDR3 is TGTGCCAGCAGCCAAGATCCCCTCACCAATCAGCCCCAGCATTTT. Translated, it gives CASSQDPLTNQPQHF.

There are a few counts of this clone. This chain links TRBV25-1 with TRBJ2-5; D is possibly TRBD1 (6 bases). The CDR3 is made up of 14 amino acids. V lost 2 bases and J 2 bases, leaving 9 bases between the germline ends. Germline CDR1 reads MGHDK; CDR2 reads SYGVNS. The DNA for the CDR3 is TGTGCCAGCAGTGAAAGTAGGGGGCAAGAGACCCAGTACTTC. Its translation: CASSESRGQETQYF. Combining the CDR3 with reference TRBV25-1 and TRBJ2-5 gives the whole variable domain EADIYQTPRYLVIGTGKKITLECSQTMGHDKMYWYQQDPGMELHLIHYSYGVNSTEKGDLSSESTVSRIRTEHFPLTLESARPSHTSQYLCASSESRGQETQYFGPGTRLLVL.

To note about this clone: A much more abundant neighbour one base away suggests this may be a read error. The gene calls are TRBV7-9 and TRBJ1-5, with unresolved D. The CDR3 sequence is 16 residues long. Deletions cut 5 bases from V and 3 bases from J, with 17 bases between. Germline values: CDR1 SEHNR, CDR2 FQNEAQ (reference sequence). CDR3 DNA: TGTGCCAGCAGCGCCTCTGGGTGGAGGCCCAATCAGCCCCAGCATTTT. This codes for CASSASGWRPNQPQHF.

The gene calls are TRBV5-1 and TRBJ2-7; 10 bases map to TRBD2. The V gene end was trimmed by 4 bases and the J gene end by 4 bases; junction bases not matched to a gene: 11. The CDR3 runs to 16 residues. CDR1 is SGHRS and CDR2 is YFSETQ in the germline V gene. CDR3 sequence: CASSDLTSGARYEQYF. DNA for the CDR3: TGCGCCAGCAGCGACCTTACTAGCGGGGCTAGGTACGAGCAGTACTTC.

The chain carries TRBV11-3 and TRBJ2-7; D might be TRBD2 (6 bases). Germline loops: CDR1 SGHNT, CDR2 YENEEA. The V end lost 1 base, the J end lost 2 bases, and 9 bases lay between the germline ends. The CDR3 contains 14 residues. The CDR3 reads CASSLVAGTYEQYF. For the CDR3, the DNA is TGTGCCAGCAGCTTAGTTGCGGGGACCTACGAGCAGTACTTC.

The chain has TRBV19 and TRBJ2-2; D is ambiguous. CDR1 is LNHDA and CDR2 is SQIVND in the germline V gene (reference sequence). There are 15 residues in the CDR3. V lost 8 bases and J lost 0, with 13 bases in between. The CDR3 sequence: CASSTARANTGELFF. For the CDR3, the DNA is TGTGCCAGTTCAACAGCGCGCGCGAACACCGGGGAGCTGTTTTTT.

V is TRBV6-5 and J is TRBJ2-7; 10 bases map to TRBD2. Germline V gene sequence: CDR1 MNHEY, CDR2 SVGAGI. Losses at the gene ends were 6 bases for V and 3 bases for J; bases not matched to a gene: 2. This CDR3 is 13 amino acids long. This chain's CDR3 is CASSASGGYEQYF. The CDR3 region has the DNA TGTGCCAGCAGCGCTAGCGGGGGCTACGAGCAGTACTTC.

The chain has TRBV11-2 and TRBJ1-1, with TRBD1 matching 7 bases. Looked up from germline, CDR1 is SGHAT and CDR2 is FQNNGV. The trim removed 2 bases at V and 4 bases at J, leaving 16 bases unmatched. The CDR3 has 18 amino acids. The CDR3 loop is CASSLRGSAGGTGTEAFF. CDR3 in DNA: TGTGCCAGCAGCTTAAGAGGATCGGCAGGGGGGACGGGCACTGAAGCTTTCTTT.

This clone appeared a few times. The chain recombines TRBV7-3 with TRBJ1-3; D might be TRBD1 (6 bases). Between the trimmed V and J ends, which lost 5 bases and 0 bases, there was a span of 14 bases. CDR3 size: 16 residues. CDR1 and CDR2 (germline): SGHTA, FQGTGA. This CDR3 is CASSPQGTFSGNTIYF. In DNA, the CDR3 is TGTGCCAGCAGCCCTCAGGGGACCTTCTCTGGAAACACCATATATTTT.

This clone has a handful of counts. The CDR3 reads CSVGGGSGNTIYF. In DNA form, the CDR3 reads TGCAGCGTTGGGGGAGGCTCTGGAAACACCATATATTTT. This chain links TRBV29-1 with TRBJ1-3, with D unclear. This CDR3 has 13 residues. Between the trimmed V and J ends, which lost 4 bases and 0 bases, there was a span of 7 bases. Germline lookup yields CDR1 SQVTM and CDR2 ANQGSEA.

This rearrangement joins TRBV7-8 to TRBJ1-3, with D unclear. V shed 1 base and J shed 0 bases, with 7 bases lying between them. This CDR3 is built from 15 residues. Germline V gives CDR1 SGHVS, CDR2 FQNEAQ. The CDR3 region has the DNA TGTGCCAGCAGCTTAGACGCTTTCTCTGGAAACACCATATATTTT. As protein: CASSLDAFSGNTIYF.

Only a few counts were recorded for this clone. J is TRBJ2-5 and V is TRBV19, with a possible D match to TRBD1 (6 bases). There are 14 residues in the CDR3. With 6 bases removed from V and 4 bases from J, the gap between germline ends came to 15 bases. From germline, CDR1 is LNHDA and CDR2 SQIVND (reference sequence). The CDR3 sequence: CASRGEQGRETQYF. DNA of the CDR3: TGTGCCAGTAGGGGCGAACAGGGACGAGAGACCCAGTACTTC.